The entry below gives a single T cell receptor (beta chain) sequence along with its context. Its antigen is undetermined. This record belongs to a study of shared clonotypes between healthy human individuals. Whole-study context: In total, the donors were two women and a few men aged 18 to 49. Study-wide results and caveats: The naive CD4 repertoires of a handful of donors were compared, and around 5.1% of clonotypes were shared.

CDR1 and CDR2 (germline): SQVTM, ANQGSEA. Trimming pared 7 bases from V and 1 base from J, leaving 16 bases between. This CDR3 has 14 residues. The donors, all of them Caucasian adults, lived in Nashville, Tennessee. Data came from immunoSEQ multiplex PCR; TCRdb stores just in-frame clones and leaves some out. The data contain 2.5 million or so clones, 85% to 95% of them singletons. The chain uses TRBV29-1 and TRBJ1-1, with TRBD1 as a possible D gene (6 bases). The material sequenced was naive CD4+ T cells sorted from blood. Specified subset: CD45RA+ positively selected. The sequence was collected from a man aged 18 to 30 in good health. The CDR3 here is CSGIGGGRNTEAFF. CDR3 in DNA: TGCAGCGGAATAGGCGGGGGCAGGAACACTGAAGCTTTCTTT.